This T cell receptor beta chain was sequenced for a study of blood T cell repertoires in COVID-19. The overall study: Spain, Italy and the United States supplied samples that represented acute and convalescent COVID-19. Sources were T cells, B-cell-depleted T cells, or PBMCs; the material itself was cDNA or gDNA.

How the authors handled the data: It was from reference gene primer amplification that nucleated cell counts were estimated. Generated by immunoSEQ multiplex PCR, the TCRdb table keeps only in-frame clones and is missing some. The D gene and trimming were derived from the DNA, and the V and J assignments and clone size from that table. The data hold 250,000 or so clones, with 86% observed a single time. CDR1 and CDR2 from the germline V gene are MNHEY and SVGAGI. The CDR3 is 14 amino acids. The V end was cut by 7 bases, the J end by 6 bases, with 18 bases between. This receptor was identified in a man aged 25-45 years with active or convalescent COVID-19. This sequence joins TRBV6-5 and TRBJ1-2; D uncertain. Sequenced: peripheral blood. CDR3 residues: CASTRGGLSDGYTF. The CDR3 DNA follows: TGTGCCAGCACCAGAGGAGGGCTTTCGGATGGCTACACCTTC.